The 7 T cell receptor beta chains in this list originate from one sample, sequenced in a study of blood T cell repertoires in COVID-19. Some clones are missing from TCRdb's copy, which holds only in-frame ones; the method was immunoSEQ multiplex PCR. Of 130,000 to 150,000 clones in the sample, approximately 86% were seen once. Sequencing was done on a sample of PBMCs or T cells enriched from blood (not recorded which). These receptors were obtained from a middle-aged woman who had been exposed to COVID-19.

CDR3 residues: CASSQGLTRASYEQYF. CDR3 nucleotides: TGTGCCAGCAGCCAAGGGTTGACCAGGGCGAGCTACGAGCAGTACTTC. The chain employs TRBV14 and TRBJ2-7; D possibly corresponds to TRBD1 (5 bases). CDR1 is SGHDN and CDR2 is FVKESK in the germline V gene. Trimming pared 1 base from V and 3 bases from J, leaving 16 bases between. The CDR3 covers 16 residues.

The chain couples TRBV5-8 to TRBJ2-5; no reliable D call. This CDR3 contains 14 residues. V lost 7 bases, J lost 4 bases, and 17 bases lay in between. Germline CDR1 reads SGHTS; CDR2 reads YDEGEE. The CDR3 region has the DNA TGTGCCAGCTCCGACCTCACGGGTTTAGAGACCCAGTACTTC. Residues: CASSDLTGLETQYF.

The chain recombines TRBV2 with TRBJ1-1, with D perhaps TRBD1 (6 bases). V lost 8 bases to trimming and J lost 5 bases, with 9 bases between them. The germline V gene encodes CDR1 SNHLY and CDR2 FYNNEI. The CDR3 consists of 11 residues. CDR3 nucleotides: TGTGCCAGCGTGCAGGGGACTGAAGCTTTCTTT. Translating gives CASVQGTEAFF.

This chain connects TRBV5-1 to TRBJ2-4; the match to TRBD2 covers 7 bases. J was trimmed by 5 bases and V by 1 base; bases with no gene match: 6. Germline CDR1 reads SGHRS; CDR2 reads YFSETQ. This CDR3 has 15 residues. The CDR3 loop reads CASSLSWGGENIQYF. CDR3 bases: TGCGCCAGCAGCTTGTCCTGGGGGGGAGAAAACATTCAGTACTTC.

This clone turned up a few times. This sequence joins TRBV4-2 and TRBJ2-5; 7 nucleotides match TRBD2. CDR3 size: 15 residues. J gave up 1 base and V 4 bases, and 6 bases lay outside the gene matches. Germline V CDR1 and CDR2: LGHNA, YNFKEQ. CDR3 region: CASSPRGDIQETQYF. CDR3 DNA: TGTGCCAGCAGCCCCCGGGGGGATATCCAAGAGACCCAGTACTTC.

V is TRBV5-1 and J is TRBJ2-1, with D possibly TRBD1 on 5 matching bases. Germline values: CDR1 SGHRS, CDR2 YFSETQ. V was cut by 4 bases and J by 12 bases, with 17 bases left in between. CDR3 length equals 13 residues. The CDR3 spells CASSLGRQSLQFF. CDR3 DNA sequence: TGCGCCAGCAGCCTGGGGCGACAATCTCTGCAGTTCTTC.

CDR3 nucleotide sequence: TGTGCCAGCACTGACAGGGGTAAGGCTGAAGCTTTCTTT. This sequence encodes CASTDRGKAEAFF. The chain carries TRBV2 and TRBJ1-1; 8 nucleotides line up with TRBD1. V gave up 7 bases and J gave up 6 bases; unmatched junction bases: 7. The CDR3 runs 13 residues. Germline V CDR1 and CDR2: SNHLY, FYNNEI.